Listed below are T cell receptor beta chains from one sample, sequenced in a study of CXCR3-negative and CXCR3-positive naive CD8 T cells. From its re-call of the 5' RACE reads, TCRdb lists each CDR3 protein once, without DNA. This table lists 90,000 to 95,000 distinct CDR3 sequences. The sequenced sample was naive CXCR3- CD8+ T cells from blood. These receptors were taken from a human donor in good health. Some clones in this sample may be carry-over from other donors' samples. Both conserved end residues are part of each CDR3.

v_gene	j_gene	CDR3aa
TRBV12-3/TRBV12-4	TRBJ2-2	CASSLYSTGRRGGELFF
TRBV15	TRBJ2-5	CATGTGGGQTQYF
TRBV2	TRBJ2-7	CASSDSTGPYEQYF
TRBV29-1	TRBJ2-7	CSVVLRAYEQYF
TRBV6-1	TRBJ1-4	CASSEGAGNEKLFF
TRBV5-1	TRBJ2-7	CASSDDPPHEQYF
TRBV21-1	TRBJ1-2	CASSKGIGDYGYTF
TRBV7-3	TRBJ2-6	CASSSLLAGGAGANVLTF
TRBV14	TRBJ1-1	CASSQDSGYTEAFF
TRBV14	TRBJ2-2	CASSQDGSGGRTGELFF
TRBV10-3	TRBJ2-7	CAISENGQGLPYEQYF
TRBV29-1	TRBJ1-3	CSVEGQHSGNTIYF
TRBV4-3	TRBJ2-7	CASSQTGLATYEQYF
TRBV28	TRBJ2-1	CASSSVSGSSYNEQFF
TRBV28	TRBJ2-5	CASSPTTLAGGEETQYF
TRBV10-2	TRBJ2-1	CASSVWTSGSNEQFF
TRBV7-2	TRBJ2-7	CASSLGDSYTYEQYF
TRBV25-1	TRBJ2-7	CASSGSPGRNYEQYF
TRBV2	TRBJ2-3	CASSVPQGAVIDTQYF
TRBV29-1	TRBJ2-1	CSVEARLISEQFF
TRBV28	TRBJ2-1	CASSRGGEVGSYNEQFF
TRBV19	TRBJ2-2	CASNPPLGGELFF
TRBV28	TRBJ1-5	CASSLRAGGYSNQPQHF
TRBV29-1	TRBJ2-7	CSVETGSLEQYF
TRBV29-1	TRBJ2-7	CSVEGLAYEQYF
TRBV4-3	TRBJ2-6	CASSQGRTSGANVLTF
TRBV9	TRBJ2-1	CASSVDYFSYNEQFF
TRBV28	TRBJ1-1	CASTELQGVSEAFF
TRBV12-3/TRBV12-4	TRBJ2-7	CASSPSASSYEQYF
TRBV6-4	TRBJ2-3	CASSNLPGRGPSEQYF
TRBV29-1	TRBJ2-1	CSVASTRSRNEQFF
TRBV24-1	TRBJ2-2	CATSDLGTSGYTGELFF
TRBV5-8	TRBJ1-5	CASSLGGQLNQPQHF
TRBV7-3	TRBJ2-1	CASSSTSGGEQFF
TRBV20-1	TRBJ1-1	CSAREAGNTEAFF
TRBV6-5	TRBJ1-5	CASNYSMGAGQPQHF
TRBV10-3	TRBJ2-7	CAISGDRGYEQYF
TRBV29-1	TRBJ1-1	CSGAADRTEAFF
TRBV19	TRBJ1-1	CASSIGDRGNTEAFF
TRBV2	TRBJ2-7	CASGGVAYDEQYF
TRBV12-3/TRBV12-4	TRBJ2-7	CASSWGGGSYEQYF
TRBV20-1	TRBJ2-5	CSAIQGLADLYQETQYF
TRBV2	TRBJ2-7	CASERSDSYEQYF